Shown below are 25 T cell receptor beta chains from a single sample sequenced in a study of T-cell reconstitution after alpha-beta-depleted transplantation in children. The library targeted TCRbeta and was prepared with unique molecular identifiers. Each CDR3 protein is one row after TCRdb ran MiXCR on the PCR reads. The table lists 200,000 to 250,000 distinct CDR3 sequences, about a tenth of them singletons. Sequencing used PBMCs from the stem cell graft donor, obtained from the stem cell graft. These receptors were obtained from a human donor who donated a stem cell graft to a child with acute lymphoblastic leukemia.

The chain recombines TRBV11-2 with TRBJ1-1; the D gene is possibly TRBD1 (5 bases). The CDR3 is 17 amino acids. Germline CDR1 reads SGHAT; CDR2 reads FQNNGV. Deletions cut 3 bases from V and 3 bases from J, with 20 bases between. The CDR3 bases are TGTGCCAGCAGCTTCACCTCCGCGCCTTCGGGGGACACTGAAGCTTTCTTT. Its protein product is CASSFTSAPSGDTEAFF.

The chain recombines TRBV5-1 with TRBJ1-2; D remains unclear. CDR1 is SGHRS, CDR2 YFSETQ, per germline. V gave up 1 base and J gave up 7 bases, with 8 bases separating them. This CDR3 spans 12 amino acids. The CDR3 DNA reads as TGCGCCAGCAGCTTGCCCGGGTTTGGCTACACCTTC. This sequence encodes CASSLPGFGYTF.

CDR3 bases: TGTGCCAGCGCGCCAAGGGGGGGCTATGGCTACACCTTC. This translates into CASAPRGGYGYTF. The J gene is TRBJ1-2, the V gene TRBV27, with a possible D match to TRBD1 (6 bases). The germline gives CDR1 MNHEY, CDR2 SMNVEV (reference sequence). The CDR3 has 13 residues. Trimming took off 8 bases at V and 4 bases at J, with 14 bases between the two ends.

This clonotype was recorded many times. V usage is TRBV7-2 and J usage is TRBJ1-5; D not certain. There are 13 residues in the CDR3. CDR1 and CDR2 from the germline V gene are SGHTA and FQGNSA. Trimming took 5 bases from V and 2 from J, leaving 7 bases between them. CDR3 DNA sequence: TGTGCCAGCAGCAGTAGGGGCAATCAGCCCCAGCATTTT. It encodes CASSSRGNQPQHF.

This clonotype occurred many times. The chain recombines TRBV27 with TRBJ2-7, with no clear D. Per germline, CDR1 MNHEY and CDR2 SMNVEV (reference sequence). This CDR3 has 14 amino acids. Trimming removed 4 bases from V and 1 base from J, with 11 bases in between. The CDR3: CASSWRTRSYEQYF. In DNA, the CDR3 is TGTGCCAGCAGTTGGAGAACTCGTTCCTACGAGCAGTACTTC.

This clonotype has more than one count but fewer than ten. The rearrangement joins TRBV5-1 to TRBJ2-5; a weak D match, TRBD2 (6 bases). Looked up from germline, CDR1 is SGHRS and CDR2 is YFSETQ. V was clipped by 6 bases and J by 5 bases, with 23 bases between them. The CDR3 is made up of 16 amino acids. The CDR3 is CASTTGWGDLGETQYF. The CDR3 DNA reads TGCGCCAGCACCACGGGATGGGGGGATCTGGGGGAGACCCAGTACTTC.

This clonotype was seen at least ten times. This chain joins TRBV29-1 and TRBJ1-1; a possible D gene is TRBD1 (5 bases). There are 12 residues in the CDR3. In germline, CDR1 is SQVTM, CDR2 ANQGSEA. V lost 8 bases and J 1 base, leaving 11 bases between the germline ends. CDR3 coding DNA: TGCAGCACTCGACAGCCGAACACTGAAGCTTTCTTT. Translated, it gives CSTRQPNTEAFF.

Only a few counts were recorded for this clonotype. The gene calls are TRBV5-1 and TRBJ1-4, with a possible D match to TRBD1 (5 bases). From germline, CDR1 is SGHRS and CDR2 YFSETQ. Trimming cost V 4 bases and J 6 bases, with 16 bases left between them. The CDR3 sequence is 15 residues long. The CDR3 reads CASSPLAGGDEKLFF. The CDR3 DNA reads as TGCGCCAGCAGCCCATTGGCCGGGGGGGATGAAAAACTGTTTTTT.

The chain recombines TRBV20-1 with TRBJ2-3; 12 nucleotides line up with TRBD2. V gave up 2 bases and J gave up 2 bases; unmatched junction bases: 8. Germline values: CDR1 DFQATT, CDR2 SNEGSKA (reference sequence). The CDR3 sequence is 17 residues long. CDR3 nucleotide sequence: TGCAGTGCTAGACCTTACCGGACTAGCGGGGTCACAGATACGCAGTATTTT. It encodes CSARPYRTSGVTDTQYF.

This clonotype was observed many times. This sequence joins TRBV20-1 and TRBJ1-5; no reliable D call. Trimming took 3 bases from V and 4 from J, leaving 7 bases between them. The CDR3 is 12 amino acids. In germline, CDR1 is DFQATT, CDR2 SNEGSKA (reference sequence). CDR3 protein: CSASRGNQPQHF. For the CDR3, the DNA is TGCAGTGCTAGCCGGGGAAATCAGCCCCAGCATTTT.

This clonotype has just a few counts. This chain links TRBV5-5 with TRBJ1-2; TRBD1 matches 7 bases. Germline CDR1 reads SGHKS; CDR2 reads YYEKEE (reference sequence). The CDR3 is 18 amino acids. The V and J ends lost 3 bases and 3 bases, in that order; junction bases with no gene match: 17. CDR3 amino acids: CASSSQWTSGTVHYGYTF. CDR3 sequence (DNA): TGTGCCAGCAGCTCACAATGGACCTCCGGGACAGTCCACTATGGCTACACCTTC.

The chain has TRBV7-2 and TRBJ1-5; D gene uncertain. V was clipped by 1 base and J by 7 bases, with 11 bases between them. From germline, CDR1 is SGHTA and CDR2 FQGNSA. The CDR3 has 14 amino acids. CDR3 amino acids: CASSLGMIGQPQHF. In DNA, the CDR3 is TGTGCCAGCAGCTTAGGGATGATCGGGCAGCCCCAGCATTTT.

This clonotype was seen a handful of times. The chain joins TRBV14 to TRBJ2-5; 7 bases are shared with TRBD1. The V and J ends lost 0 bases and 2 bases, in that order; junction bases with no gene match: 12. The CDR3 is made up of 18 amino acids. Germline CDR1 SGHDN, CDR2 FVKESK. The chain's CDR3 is CASSQDPITGTVQETQYF. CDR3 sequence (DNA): TGTGCCAGCAGCCAAGATCCAATCACCGGGACAGTACAAGAGACCCAGTACTTC.

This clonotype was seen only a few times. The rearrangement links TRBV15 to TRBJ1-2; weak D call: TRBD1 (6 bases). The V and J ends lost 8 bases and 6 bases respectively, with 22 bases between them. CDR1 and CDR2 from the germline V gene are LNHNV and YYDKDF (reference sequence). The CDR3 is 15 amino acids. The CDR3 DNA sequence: TGTGCCACCCGTCTCAGGGGTGGACCACGGGATGGCTACACCTTC. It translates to CATRLRGGPRDGYTF.

The chain's CDR3 is CASSHAPPGQQYEQYF. Here the CDR3 DNA reads TGCGCCAGCAGCCACGCCCCCCCGGGACAGCAATACGAGCAGTACTTC. The genes are TRBV4-1 and TRBJ2-7; the match to TRBD1 covers 7 bases. The V gene end was trimmed by 3 bases and the J gene end by 4 bases; junction bases not matched to a gene: 12. Germline assignment: CDR1 MGHRA and CDR2 YSYEKL. This CDR3 contains 16 residues.

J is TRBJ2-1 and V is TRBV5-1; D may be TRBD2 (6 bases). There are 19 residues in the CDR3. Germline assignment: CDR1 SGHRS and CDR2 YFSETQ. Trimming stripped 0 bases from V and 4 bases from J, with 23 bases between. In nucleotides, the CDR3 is TGCGCCAGCAGCTTGGTAGTTGGGAGCGGGCGCCTAGCGTACAATGAGCAGTTCTTC. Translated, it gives CASSLVVGSGRLAYNEQFF.

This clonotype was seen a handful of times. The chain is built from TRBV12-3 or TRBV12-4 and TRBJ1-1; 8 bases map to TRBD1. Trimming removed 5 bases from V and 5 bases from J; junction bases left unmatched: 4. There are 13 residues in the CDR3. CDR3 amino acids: CASSPRTGTEAFF. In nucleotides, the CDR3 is TGTGCCAGCAGTCCAAGGACAGGGACTGAAGCTTTCTTT.

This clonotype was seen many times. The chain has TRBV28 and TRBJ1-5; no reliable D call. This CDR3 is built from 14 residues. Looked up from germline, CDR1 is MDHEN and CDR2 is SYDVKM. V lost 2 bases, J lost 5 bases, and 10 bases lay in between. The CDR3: CASSLGQLDQPQHF. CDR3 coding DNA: TGTGCCAGCAGTTTAGGTCAGCTGGATCAGCCCCAGCATTTT.

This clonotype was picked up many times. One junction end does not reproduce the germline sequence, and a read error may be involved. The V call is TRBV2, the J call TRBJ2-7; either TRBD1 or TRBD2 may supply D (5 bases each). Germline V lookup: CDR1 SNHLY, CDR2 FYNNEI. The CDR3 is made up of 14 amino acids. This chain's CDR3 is CASSELAGSSEQYF. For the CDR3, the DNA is TGTGCCAGCAGTGAACTAGCAGGGTCCTCCGAGCAGTACTTC.

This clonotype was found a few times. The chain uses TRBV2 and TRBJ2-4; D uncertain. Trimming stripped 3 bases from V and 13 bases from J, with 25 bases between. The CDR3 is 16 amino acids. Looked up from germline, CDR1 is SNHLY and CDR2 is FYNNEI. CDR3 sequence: CASSDTAHNQTPKQYF. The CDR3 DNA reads TGTGCCAGCAGTGACACCGCCCATAATCAGACACCGAAACAGTACTTC. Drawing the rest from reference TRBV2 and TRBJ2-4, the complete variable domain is EPEVTQTPSHQVTQMGQEVILRCVPISNHLYFYWYRQILGQKVEFLVSFYNNEISEKSEIFDDQFSVERPDGSNFTLKIRSTKLEDSAMYFCASSDTAHNQTPKQYFGAGTRLSVL.

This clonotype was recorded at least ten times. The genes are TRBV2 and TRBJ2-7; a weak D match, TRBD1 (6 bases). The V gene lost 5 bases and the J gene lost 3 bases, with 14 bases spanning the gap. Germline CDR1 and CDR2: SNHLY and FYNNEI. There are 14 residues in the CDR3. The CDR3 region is CASSPDRSDYEQYF. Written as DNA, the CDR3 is TGTGCCAGCAGTCCTGACAGGTCCGACTACGAGCAGTACTTC.

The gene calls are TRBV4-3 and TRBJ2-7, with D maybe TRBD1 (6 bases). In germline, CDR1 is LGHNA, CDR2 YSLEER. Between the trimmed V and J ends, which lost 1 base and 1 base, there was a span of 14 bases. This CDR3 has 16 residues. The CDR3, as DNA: TGCGCCAGCAGCCAAGGTCGGACAGCCCTTTCCTACGAGCAGTACTTC. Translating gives CASSQGRTALSYEQYF.

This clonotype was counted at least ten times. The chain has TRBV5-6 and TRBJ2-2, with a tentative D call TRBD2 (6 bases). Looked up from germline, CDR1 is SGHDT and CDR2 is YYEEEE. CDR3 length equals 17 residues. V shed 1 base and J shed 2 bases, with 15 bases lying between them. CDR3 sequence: CASSLLKDGRNTGELFF. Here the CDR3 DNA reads TGTGCCAGCAGCTTGTTAAAGGACGGGAGAAACACCGGGGAGCTGTTTTTT.

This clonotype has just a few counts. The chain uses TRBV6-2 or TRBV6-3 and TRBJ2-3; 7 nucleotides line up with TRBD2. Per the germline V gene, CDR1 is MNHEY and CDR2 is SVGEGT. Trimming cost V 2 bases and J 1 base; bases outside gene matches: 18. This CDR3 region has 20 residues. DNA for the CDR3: TGTGCCAGCAGTTACGCAGCCCCCCTTACTAGCGCCTATGGCACAGATACGCAGTATTTT. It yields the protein CASSYAAPLTSAYGTDTQYF.

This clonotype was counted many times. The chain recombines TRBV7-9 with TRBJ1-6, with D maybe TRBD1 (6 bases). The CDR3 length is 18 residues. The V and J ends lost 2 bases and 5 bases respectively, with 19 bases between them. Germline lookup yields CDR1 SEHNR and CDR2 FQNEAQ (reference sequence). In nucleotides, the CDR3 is TGTGCCAGCAGCTTATTCGGGTCTACAGGGCCAAATAATTCACCCCTCCACTTT. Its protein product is CASSLFGSTGPNNSPLHF. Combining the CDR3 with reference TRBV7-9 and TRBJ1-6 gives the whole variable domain DTGVSQNPRHKITKRGQNVTFRCDPISEHNRLYWYRQTLGQGPEFLTYFQNEAQLEKSRLLSDRFSAERPKGSFSTLEIQRTEQGDSAMYLCASSLFGSTGPNNSPLHFGNGTRLTVT.